Listed here are 13 T cell receptor beta chains from one sample, sequenced in a study of blood T cell repertoires in COVID-19 (dated by TCRdb to about 2020). Preparation of the library involved the immunoSEQ multiplex PCR assay. TCRdb carries this immuneACCESS record with in-frame sequences only. Its versions omit some clonotypes, under half of them owing to an unresolved V gene in the studies checked, with the rest unexplained. In all, the sample holds roughly 230,000 clones, and around 89% of those were seen once. Under 2.5% of the sample is held by the ten biggest clonotypes. Input material: peripheral blood. The source of these receptors is a woman aged 55-70 years with COVID-19, enrolled during active disease.

The chain couples TRBV19 to TRBJ1-5; maybe TRBD1 (6 bases). Germline CDR1 is LNHDA and CDR2 is SQIVND (reference sequence). V was pared by 9 bases and J by 1 base, with 13 bases between. The CDR3 consists of 14 residues. The CDR3 DNA follows: TGTGCCAGCAGATCCGGGACAAGCAATCAGCCCCAGCATTTT. Amino acids: CASRSGTSNQPQHF.

V and J are TRBV6-1 and TRBJ1-1, with 7 bases identical to TRBD1. From germline, CDR1 is MNHNS and CDR2 SASEGT. This CDR3 is built from 16 residues. J was trimmed by 2 bases and V by 2 bases; bases with no gene match: 8. The CDR3 is CASSERRGLTNTEAFF. CDR3 in DNA: TGTGCCAGCAGTGAAAGAAGGGGGCTTACAAACACTGAAGCTTTCTTT.

This rearrangement joins TRBV2 to TRBJ2-7; 8 positions agree with TRBD1. Germline loops: CDR1 SNHLY, CDR2 FYNNEI. Losses at the gene ends were 1 base for V and 1 base for J; bases not matched to a gene: 12. This CDR3 is built from 18 residues. The CDR3 is CASSEVGTGRGMSYEQYF. In DNA form, the CDR3 reads TGTGCCAGCAGTGAAGTGGGGACAGGAAGAGGAATGTCCTACGAGCAGTACTTC.

V is TRBV5-5 and J is TRBJ2-7; the D is unclear. This CDR3 is built from 12 residues. Trimming shortened V by 3 bases and J by 4 bases, and 8 bases separated the two germline ends. The germline V gene encodes CDR1 SGHKS and CDR2 YYEKEE (reference sequence). In nucleotides, the CDR3 is TGTGCCAGCAGCTATGGCAGTTACGAGCAGTACTTC. Translated, it gives CASSYGSYEQYF.

This sequence joins TRBV5-4 and TRBJ1-6; D is unclear. With 6 bases removed from V and 0 bases from J, the gap between germline ends came to 13 bases. Germline lookup yields CDR1 SGHNT and CDR2 YYREEE (reference sequence). This CDR3 region has 16 residues. CDR3 in amino acids: CASTPDGSSYNSPLHF. The CDR3 region has the DNA TGTGCCAGCACACCCGACGGGAGCTCCTATAATTCACCCCTCCACTTT.

The chain recombines TRBV6-2 or TRBV6-3 with TRBJ1-1, with a possible D match to TRBD1 (6 bases). V was clipped by 6 bases and J by 3 bases, with 17 bases between them. CDR3 length equals 15 residues. Per the germline V gene, CDR1 is MNHEY and CDR2 is SVGEGT. CDR3 in amino acids: CASSPGGGGDTEAFF. The DNA of the CDR3 is TGTGCCAGCAGCCCCGGGGGCGGGGGGGACACTGAAGCTTTCTTT.

This chain links TRBV6-5 with TRBJ2-1; 11 positions agree with TRBD2. V shed 11 bases, J shed 4 bases, and the junction held 4 bases outside the gene matches. This CDR3 spans 13 amino acids. From germline, CDR1 is MNHEY and CDR2 SVGAGI. Here the CDR3 reads CAGGTSGYNEQFF. The CDR3 DNA sequence: TGTGCCGGGGGGACTAGCGGTTACAATGAGCAGTTCTTC.

Details on this clone: Mismatch with germline at one junction end may stem from a read error. The rearrangement joins TRBV6-2 or TRBV6-3 to TRBJ2-1, with 7 nucleotides matching TRBD1. CDR1 MNHEY and CDR2 SVGEGT come from the germline V gene. This CDR3 contains 13 residues. CDR3 in DNA: TGTGCCAGCAGTAACTCAGGGGGCAATGAGCAGTTCTTC. This codes for CASSNSGGNEQFF.

This chain joins TRBV7-9 and TRBJ1-2; D may be TRBD1 (6 bases). The germline V gene encodes CDR1 SEHNR and CDR2 FQNEAQ (reference sequence). V was shortened by 4 bases and J by 6 bases, with 6 bases between the two germline ends. The CDR3 is 11 residues long. The CDR3 loop reads CASSYRDGYTF. The CDR3, as DNA: TGTGCCAGCAGCTACAGGGATGGCTACACCTTC.

V usage is TRBV5-4 and J usage is TRBJ1-6; TRBD1 is a possible D gene (5 bases). CDR3 length: 14 amino acids. Looked up from germline, CDR1 is SGHNT and CDR2 is YYREEE (reference sequence). With 2 bases removed from V and 7 bases from J, the gap between germline ends came to 10 bases. The DNA of the CDR3 is TGTGCCAGCAGCTTTCTCCAGGGAAATTCACCCCTCCACTTT. Protein: CASSFLQGNSPLHF.

The rearrangement uses TRBV6-2 or TRBV6-3 and TRBJ1-2; D remains unclear. V was pared by 0 bases and J by 4 bases, with 9 bases between. This CDR3 has 14 amino acids. Germline CDR1 MNHEY, CDR2 SVGEGT. The DNA of the CDR3 is TGTGCCAGCAGTTACTCTTTGCACAGCTATGGCTACACCTTC. Translating gives CASSYSLHSYGYTF.

The chain links TRBV3-1 (or the pseudogene TRBV3-2) to TRBJ1-6; D remains unclear. This CDR3 is built from 13 residues. Germline V gene lookup returns CDR1 LGHDT and CDR2 YNNKEL (reference sequence). Trimming removed 0 bases from V and 13 bases from J, with 10 bases in between. The CDR3 DNA follows: TGTGCCAGCAGCCAAGAGACTCGGGGTCCCCTCCACTTT. The encoded protein is CASSQETRGPLHF.

This clone was counted a few times. The chain recombines TRBV5-4 with TRBJ1-1; 8 nucleotides line up with TRBD1. The length of the CDR3 is 16 residues. CDR1 is SGHNT and CDR2 is YYREEE in the germline V gene (reference sequence). The V segment lost 0 bases and the J segment 4 bases; nucleotides outside the gene matches: 8. In DNA form, the CDR3 reads TGTGCCAGCAGCTTGGGGGGCAGGGGGCGGATCACTGAAGCTTTCTTT. This sequence encodes CASSLGGRGRITEAFF.